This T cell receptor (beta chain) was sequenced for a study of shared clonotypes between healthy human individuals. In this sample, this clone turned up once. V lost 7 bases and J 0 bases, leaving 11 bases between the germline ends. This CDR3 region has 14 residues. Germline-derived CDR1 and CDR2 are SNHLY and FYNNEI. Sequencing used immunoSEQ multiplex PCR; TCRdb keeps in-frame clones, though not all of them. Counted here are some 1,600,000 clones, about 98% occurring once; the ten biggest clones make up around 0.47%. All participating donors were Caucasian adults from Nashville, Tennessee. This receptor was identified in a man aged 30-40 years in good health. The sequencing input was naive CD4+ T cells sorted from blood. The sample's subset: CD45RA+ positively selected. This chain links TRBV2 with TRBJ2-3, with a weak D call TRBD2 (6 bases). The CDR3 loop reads CASNRESSTDTQYF. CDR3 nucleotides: TGTGCCAGCAACCGGGAGAGTAGCACAGATACGCAGTATTTT.